Shown below are 14 T cell receptor beta chains from a single sample sequenced in a study of cytomegalovirus exposure and HLA in healthy donors. Here immunoSEQ multiplex PCR was the method, and the copy in TCRdb shows in-frame clones only, minus some. This table holds approximately 150,000 clones, 86% found once. The sequenced material came from PBMCs. These receptors came from a young man in good health and CMV-seropositive.

V usage is TRBV6-5 and J usage is TRBJ1-1; 7 nucleotides line up with TRBD1. The J segment lost 4 bases and the V segment lost 0 bases, leaving 2 bases of the junction unmatched. Germline CDR1 and CDR2: MNHEY and SVGAGI. The CDR3 totals 14 residues. This chain's CDR3 is CASSYSTGRTEAFF. The CDR3 DNA follows: TGTGCCAGCAGTTACTCGACAGGGCGCACTGAAGCTTTCTTT.

The J gene is TRBJ2-7, the V gene TRBV6-1, with 11 bases aligning to TRBD1. Trimming at V came to 7 bases and at J to 3 bases, leaving 5 bases not matched to a gene. The CDR3 runs 14 residues. Germline V gene data show CDR1 as MNHNS and CDR2 as SASEGT. CDR3 residues: CASNKDRGRYEQYF. The CDR3 DNA is TGTGCCAGCAACAAGGACAGGGGGCGCTACGAGCAGTACTTC.

In this sample, this clone turned up once. V usage is TRBV30 and J usage is TRBJ2-5, with 9 bases fitting TRBD1. The CDR3 has 14 amino acids. Germline V gene lookup returns CDR1 GTSNPN and CDR2 SVGIG (reference sequence). Losses at the gene ends were 3 bases for V and 5 bases for J; bases not matched to a gene: 7. CDR3 sequence reads: CAWRVTGGTETQYF. The CDR3 nucleotides read TGTGCCTGGAGAGTAACAGGGGGCACGGAGACCCAGTACTTC.

The rearrangement uses TRBV5-1 and TRBJ2-1, with 16 bases matching TRBD2. Looked up from germline, CDR1 is SGHRS and CDR2 is YFSETQ. The V and J ends lost 6 bases and 16 bases, in that order; junction bases with no gene match: 13. CDR3 length equals 15 residues. CDR3 sequence reads: CASNEGLAGGTFCFF. The CDR3 region has the DNA TGCGCCAGCAACGAGGGACTAGCGGGGGGGACGTTTTGTTTCTTC. The variable domain in full, completed from reference TRBV5-1 and TRBJ2-1, reads KAGVTQTPRYLIKTRGQQVTLSCSPISGHRSVSWYQQTPGQGLQFLFEYFSETQRNKGNFPGRFSGRQFSNSRSEMNVSTLELGDSALYLCASNEGLAGGTFCFFGPGTRLTVL.

J is TRBJ2-5 and V is TRBV27; D is perhaps TRBD1 (5 bases). This CDR3 has 12 residues. V was pared by 9 bases and J by 7 bases, with 15 bases between. Germline CDR1 is MNHEY and CDR2 is SMNVEV (reference sequence). CDR3 in DNA: TGTGCCAGTCTTAATCGTCAGGGGACCCAGTACTTC. This encodes CASLNRQGTQYF.

CDR3 sequence reads: CASSWDRSIAEAFF. The DNA of the CDR3 is TGTGCCAGCAGCTGGGACAGGTCAATCGCTGAAGCTTTCTTT. The J gene is TRBJ1-1, the V gene TRBV11-2, with 8 bases fitting TRBD1. The CDR3 extends over 14 amino acids. V shed 4 bases and J 6 bases; nucleotides not matched to a gene: 7. From germline, CDR1 is SGHAT and CDR2 FQNNGV.

The genes are TRBV18 and TRBJ1-2; D not resolved. The CDR3 contains 16 residues. V lost 6 bases and J lost 5, with 22 bases in between. CDR1 and CDR2 from the germline V gene are KGHSH and LQKENI. CDR3 nucleotide sequence: TGTGCCAGCTCGCCTAGCCCAGTGGGTACGTCTTATGGCTACACCTTC. Translating gives CASSPSPVGTSYGYTF.

This chain uses TRBV6-6 with TRBJ1-1; D perhaps matches TRBD1 (5 bases). The CDR3 has 13 residues. V was cut by 6 bases and J by 8 bases, with 16 bases left in between. Germline loops: CDR1 MNHNY, CDR2 SVGAGI (reference sequence). CDR3 bases: TGTGCCAGCAGCTACGAACCCGACAGAGAAGCTTTCTTT. This gives the protein CASSYEPDREAFF.

The chain couples TRBV19 to TRBJ2-7; a weak D match, TRBD2 (6 bases). V lost 5 bases, J lost 6 bases, and 20 bases lay in between. Germline CDR1 and CDR2: LNHDA and SQIVND (reference sequence). The CDR3 extends over 15 amino acids. As DNA, the CDR3 is TGTGCCAGTAGTTTAGTGGACTCCCCGGGGGTCGAGCAGTACTTC. Translated, it gives CASSLVDSPGVEQYF.

This clone has only a few counts. V usage is TRBV25-1 and J usage is TRBJ2-7; 11 nucleotides agree with TRBD1. CDR1 and CDR2 (germline): MGHDK, SYGVNS. CDR3 length equals 14 residues. V gave up 2 bases and J gave up 7 bases; unmatched junction bases: 4. CDR3 loop: CASSEGTGGREQYF. CDR3 sequence (DNA): TGTGCCAGCAGTGAAGGGACAGGGGGTCGGGAGCAGTACTTC.

There are a few counts of this clone. The chain recombines TRBV12-5 with TRBJ2-7; D possibly corresponds to TRBD2 (6 bases). Germline V CDR1 and CDR2: LGHNT, FRNRAP. The CDR3 loop spans 12 amino acids. Trimming took 1 base from V and 6 from J, leaving 7 bases between them. This CDR3 is CASGLGGLEQYF. The CDR3 DNA follows: TGTGCTAGTGGTTTGGGGGGACTCGAGCAGTACTTC.

The gene calls are TRBV28 and TRBJ2-1; no definite D call. Looked up from germline, CDR1 is MDHEN and CDR2 is SYDVKM. Trimming cost V 2 bases and J 10 bases, with 15 bases left between them. This CDR3 spans 14 amino acids. The CDR3 bases are TGTGCCAGCAGTTTACCGCAGACTTTCCGGGAGCAGTTCTTC. This encodes CASSLPQTFREQFF.

The rearrangement uses TRBV11-1 and TRBJ1-2, with D hard to call. The CDR3 is 14 residues long. Germline CDR1 is SGHAT and CDR2 is FQDESV (reference sequence). The germline V and J ends were trimmed by 0 bases and 3 bases, with 8 bases remaining between them. The CDR3 DNA reads as TGTGCCAGCAGCTTAGCGTTGGCAGACTATGGCTACACCTTC. Residues: CASSLALADYGYTF. The variable domain in full, with the rest retrieved from reference TRBV11-1 and TRBJ1-2, is EAEVAQSPRYKITEKSQAVAFWCDPISGHATLYWYRQILGQGPELLVQFQDESVVDDSQLPKDRFSAERLKGVDSTLKIQPAELGDSAMYLCASSLALADYGYTFGSGTRLTVV.

V usage is TRBV6-1 and J usage is TRBJ2-5, with 12 nucleotides matching TRBD1. V lost 7 bases and J lost 5; bases outside the gene matches: 8. The CDR3 totals 15 residues. Germline assignment: CDR1 MNHNS and CDR2 SASEGT. The CDR3 loop is CASTSGTGGEETQYF. Written as DNA, the CDR3 is TGTGCCAGCACTTCCGGGACAGGGGGCGAGGAGACCCAGTACTTC.